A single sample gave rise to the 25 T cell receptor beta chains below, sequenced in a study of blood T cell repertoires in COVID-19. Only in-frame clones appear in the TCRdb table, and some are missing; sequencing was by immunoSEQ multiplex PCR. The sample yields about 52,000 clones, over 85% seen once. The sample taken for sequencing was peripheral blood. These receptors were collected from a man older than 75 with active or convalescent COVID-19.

The DNA for the CDR3 is TGTGCCAGCGCGTCAGGGGGAGATACGCAGTATTTT. It yields the protein CASASGGDTQYF. This chain uses TRBV18 with TRBJ2-3, with TRBD1 identical over 7 bases. The germline V gene has CDR1 KGHSH and CDR2 LQKENI. Trimming at V came to 8 bases and at J to 5 bases, leaving 4 bases not matched to a gene. The CDR3 contains 12 residues.

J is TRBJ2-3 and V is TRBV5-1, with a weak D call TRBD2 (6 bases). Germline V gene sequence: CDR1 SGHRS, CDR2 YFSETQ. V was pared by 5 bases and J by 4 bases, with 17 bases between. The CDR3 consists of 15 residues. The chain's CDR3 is CASRSDGTGADTQYF. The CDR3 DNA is TGCGCCAGCAGGTCCGACGGGACGGGGGCAGATACGCAGTATTTT.

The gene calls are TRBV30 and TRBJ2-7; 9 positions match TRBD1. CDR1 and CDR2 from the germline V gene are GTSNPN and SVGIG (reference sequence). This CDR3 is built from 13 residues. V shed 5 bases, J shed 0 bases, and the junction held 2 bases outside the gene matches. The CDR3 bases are TGTGCCTGGGGGACAGGGAGCTCCTACGAGCAGTACTTC. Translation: CAWGTGSSYEQYF.

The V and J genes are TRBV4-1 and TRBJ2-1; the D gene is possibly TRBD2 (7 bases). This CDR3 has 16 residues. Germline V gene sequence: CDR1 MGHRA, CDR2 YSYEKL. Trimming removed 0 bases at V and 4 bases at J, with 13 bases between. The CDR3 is CASSQDPSGQYNEQFF. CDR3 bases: TGCGCCAGCAGCCAAGATCCTAGCGGACAGTACAATGAGCAGTTCTTC.

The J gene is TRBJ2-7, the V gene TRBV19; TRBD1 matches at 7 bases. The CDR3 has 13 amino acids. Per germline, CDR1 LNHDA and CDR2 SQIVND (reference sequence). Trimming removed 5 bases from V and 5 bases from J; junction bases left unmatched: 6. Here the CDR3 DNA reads TGTGCCAGTAGTCCACAGGGGACGGACGAGCAGTACTTC. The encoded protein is CASSPQGTDEQYF.

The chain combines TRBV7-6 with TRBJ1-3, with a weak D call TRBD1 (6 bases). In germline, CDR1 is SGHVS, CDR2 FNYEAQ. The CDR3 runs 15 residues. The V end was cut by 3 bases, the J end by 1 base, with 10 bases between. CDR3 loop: CASSLTGLSGNTIYF. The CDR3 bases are TGTGCCAGCAGCTTGACAGGTCTTTCTGGAAACACCATATATTTT. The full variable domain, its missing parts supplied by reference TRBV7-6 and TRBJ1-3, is GAGVSQSPRYKVTKRGQDVALRCDPISGHVSLYWYRQALGQGPEFLTYFNYEAQQDKSGLPNDRFSAERPEGSISTLTIQRTEQRDSAMYRCASSLTGLSGNTIYFGEGSWLTVV.

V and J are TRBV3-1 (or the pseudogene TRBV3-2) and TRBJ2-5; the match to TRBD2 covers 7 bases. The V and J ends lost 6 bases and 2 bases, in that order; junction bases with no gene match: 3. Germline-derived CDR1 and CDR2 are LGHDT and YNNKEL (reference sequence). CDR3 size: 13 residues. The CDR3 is CASSPGLQETQYF. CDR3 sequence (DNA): TGTGCCAGCAGTCCGGGACTACAAGAGACCCAGTACTTC.

The CDR3: CASSESAGGTINNEQFF. Written as DNA, the CDR3 is TGCGCCAGCAGTGAGTCTGCGGGGGGGACCATTAACAATGAGCAGTTCTTC. V usage is TRBV10-1 and J usage is TRBJ2-1; 9 nucleotides align to TRBD2. The germline gives CDR1 WNHNN, CDR2 SYGVQD (reference sequence). The CDR3 spans 17 residues. After removal of 0 bases from V and 5 bases from J, the junction contained 8 bases not matched to a gene.

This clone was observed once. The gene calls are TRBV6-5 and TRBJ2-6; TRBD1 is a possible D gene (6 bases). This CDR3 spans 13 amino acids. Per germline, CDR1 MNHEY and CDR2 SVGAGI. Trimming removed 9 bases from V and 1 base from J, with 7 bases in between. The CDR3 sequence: CASGQSGANVLTF. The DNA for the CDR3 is TGTGCCAGTGGACAGTCTGGGGCCAACGTCCTGACTTTC.

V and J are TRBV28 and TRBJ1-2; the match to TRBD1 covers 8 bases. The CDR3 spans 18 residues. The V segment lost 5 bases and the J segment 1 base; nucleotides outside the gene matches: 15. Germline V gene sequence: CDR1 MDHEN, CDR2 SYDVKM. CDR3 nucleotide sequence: TGTGCCAGCAGTACTCAATTCAGGGGGCCCAGCGATAACTATGGCTACACCTTC. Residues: CASSTQFRGPSDNYGYTF.

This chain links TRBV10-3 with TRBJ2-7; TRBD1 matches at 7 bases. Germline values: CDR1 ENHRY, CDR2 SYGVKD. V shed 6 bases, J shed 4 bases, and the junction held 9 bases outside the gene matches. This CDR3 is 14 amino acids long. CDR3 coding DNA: TGTGCCATCAGCTCATCGGGACAGCTTTACGAGCAGTACTTC. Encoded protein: CAISSSGQLYEQYF.

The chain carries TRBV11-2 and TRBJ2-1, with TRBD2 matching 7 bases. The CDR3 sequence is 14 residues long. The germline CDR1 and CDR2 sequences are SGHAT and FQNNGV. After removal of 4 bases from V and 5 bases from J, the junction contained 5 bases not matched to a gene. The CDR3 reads CASSWGGSNNEQFF. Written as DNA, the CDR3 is TGTGCCAGCAGCTGGGGCGGGAGTAACAATGAGCAGTTCTTC.

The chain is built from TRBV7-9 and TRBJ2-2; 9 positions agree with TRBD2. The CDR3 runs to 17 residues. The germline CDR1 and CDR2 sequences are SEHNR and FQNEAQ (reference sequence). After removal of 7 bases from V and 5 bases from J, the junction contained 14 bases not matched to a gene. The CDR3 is CASNKKLSGGLTGELFF. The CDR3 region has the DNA TGTGCCAGCAACAAGAAACTTAGCGGGGGACTAACCGGGGAGCTGTTTTTT. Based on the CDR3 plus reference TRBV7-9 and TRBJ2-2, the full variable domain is DTGVSQNPRHKITKRGQNVTFRCDPISEHNRLYWYRQTLGQGPEFLTYFQNEAQLEKSRLLSDRFSAERPKGSFSTLEIQRTEQGDSAMYLCASNKKLSGGLTGELFFGEGSRLTVL.

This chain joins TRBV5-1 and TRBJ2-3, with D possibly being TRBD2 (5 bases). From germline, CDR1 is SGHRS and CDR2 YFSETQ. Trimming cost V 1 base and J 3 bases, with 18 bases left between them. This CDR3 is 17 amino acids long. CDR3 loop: CASSLFTGMFGTDTQYF. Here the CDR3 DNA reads TGCGCCAGCAGCTTGTTCACGGGAATGTTCGGAACAGATACGCAGTATTTT.

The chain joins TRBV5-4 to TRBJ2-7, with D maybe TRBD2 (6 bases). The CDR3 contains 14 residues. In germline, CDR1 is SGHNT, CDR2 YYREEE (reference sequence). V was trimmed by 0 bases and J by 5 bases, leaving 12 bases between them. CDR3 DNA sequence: TGTGCCAGCAGCTTGGAACCGGGAGCGGACGAGCAGTACTTC. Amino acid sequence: CASSLEPGADEQYF.

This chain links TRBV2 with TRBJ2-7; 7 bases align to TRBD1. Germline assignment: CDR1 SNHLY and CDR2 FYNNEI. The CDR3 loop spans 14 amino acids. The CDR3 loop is CAIRYLRQGDEQYF. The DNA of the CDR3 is TGTGCTATAAGATATTTAAGGCAGGGGGACGAGCAGTACTTC.

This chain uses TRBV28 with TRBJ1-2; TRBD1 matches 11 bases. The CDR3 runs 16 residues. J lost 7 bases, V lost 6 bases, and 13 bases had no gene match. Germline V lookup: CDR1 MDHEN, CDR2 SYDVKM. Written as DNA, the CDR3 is TGTGCCAGCAGCTGGGGGACCGGACAGGGGGCGGGTGGCTACACCTTC. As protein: CASSWGTGQGAGGYTF.

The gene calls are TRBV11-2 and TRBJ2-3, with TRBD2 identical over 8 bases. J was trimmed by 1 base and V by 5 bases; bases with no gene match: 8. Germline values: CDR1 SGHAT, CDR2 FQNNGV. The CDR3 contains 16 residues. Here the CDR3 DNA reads TGTGCCAGCAGCCCTAAGCGGGAGCGGGGCACAGATACGCAGTATTTT. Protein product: CASSPKRERGTDTQYF.

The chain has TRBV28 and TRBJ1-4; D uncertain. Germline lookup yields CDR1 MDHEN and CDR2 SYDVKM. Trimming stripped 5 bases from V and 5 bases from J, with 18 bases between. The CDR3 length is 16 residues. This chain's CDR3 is CASSQYGSRSNEKLFF. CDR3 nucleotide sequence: TGTGCCAGCAGTCAATACGGGAGCAGGTCCAATGAAAAACTGTTTTTT.

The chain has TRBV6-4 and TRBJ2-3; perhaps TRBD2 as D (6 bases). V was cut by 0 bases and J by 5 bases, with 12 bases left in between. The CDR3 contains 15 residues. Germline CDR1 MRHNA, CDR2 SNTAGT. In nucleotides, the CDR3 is TGTGCCAGCAGTGACTCTAGCGGCATCGTAGATACGCAGTATTTT. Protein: CASSDSSGIVDTQYF.

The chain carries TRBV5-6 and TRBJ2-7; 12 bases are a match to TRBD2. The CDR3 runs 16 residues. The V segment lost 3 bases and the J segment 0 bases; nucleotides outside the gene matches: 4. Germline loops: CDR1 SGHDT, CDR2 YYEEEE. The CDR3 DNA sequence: TGTGCCAGCAGCTGGGGACTAGCGGGTTCCTCCTACGAGCAGTACTTC. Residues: CASSWGLAGSSYEQYF.

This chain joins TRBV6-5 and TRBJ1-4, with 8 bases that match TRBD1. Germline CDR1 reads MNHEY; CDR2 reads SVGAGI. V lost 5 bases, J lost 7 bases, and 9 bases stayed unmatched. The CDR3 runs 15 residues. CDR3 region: CASSRPGGDSEKLFF. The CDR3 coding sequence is TGTGCCAGCAGTCGACCAGGGGGCGACAGTGAAAAACTGTTTTTT.

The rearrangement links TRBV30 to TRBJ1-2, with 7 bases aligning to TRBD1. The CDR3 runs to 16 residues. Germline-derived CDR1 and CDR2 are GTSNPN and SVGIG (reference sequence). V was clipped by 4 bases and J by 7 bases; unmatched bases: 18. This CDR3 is CAWISTRTTGFRGYTF. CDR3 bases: TGTGCCTGGATCAGCACCCGTACGACAGGGTTCCGTGGCTACACCTTC.

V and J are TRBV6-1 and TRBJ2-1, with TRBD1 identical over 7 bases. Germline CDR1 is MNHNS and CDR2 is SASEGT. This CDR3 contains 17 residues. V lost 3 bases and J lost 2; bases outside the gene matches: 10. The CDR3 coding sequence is TGTGCCAGCAGTGATTCCCCCGGGACAGAACCCTACAATGAGCAGTTCTTC. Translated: CASSDSPGTEPYNEQFF.

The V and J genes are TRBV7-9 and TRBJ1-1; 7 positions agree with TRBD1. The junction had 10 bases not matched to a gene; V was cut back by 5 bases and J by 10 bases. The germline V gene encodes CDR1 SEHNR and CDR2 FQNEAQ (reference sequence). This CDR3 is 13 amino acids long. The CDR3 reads CASSPQGGPGAFF. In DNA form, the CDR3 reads TGTGCCAGCAGCCCCCAAGGGGGCCCTGGAGCTTTCTTT.